The rows below give T cell receptor beta chains drawn from one sample of a study of OX40 agonist ivuxolimab in advanced cancers. Profiled with immunoSEQ multiplex PCR; TCRdb holds only in-frame clones, not every one. Of roughly 80,000 clones listed, around 86% were seen once; the top ten hold around 0.31%. Sequenced material: CD4+ or CD8+ T cells sorted from blood, taken in a trial of the OX40 agonist ivuxolimab. The receptors derive from an adult with an advanced solid tumor such as melanoma, head and neck, liver or kidney cancer. The CDR3 runs from the conserved cysteine through the conserved F or W. D genes are given only for firm matches. Expanded clones are given a class, and other clones once, few, many or no size at all.

TRBV18	-	TRBJ2-5	-	CASSPFSGEAQYF	TGTGCCAGCTCACCATTTAGTGGAGAAGCCCAGTACTTC
TRBV11-2	-	TRBJ1-2	-	CASSISRVVGYGYTF	TGTGCCAGCAGCATAAGCAGGGTGGTTGGATATGGCTACACCTTC
TRBV6-5	-	TRBJ1-4	-	CASSYKAGKLFF	TGTGCCAGCAGTTACAAAGCGGGAAAACTGTTTTTT
TRBV7-2	-	TRBJ2-7	once	CASSLAGRIRAEQYF	TGTGCCAGCAGCTTAGCGGGACGGATCAGGGCCGAGCAGTACTTC
TRBV5-1	TRBD2	TRBJ2-2	-	CASSLAGTSGTGELFF	TGCGCCAGCAGCTTGGCCGGGACTAGCGGCACCGGGGAGCTGTTTTTT
TRBV5-1	TRBD1	TRBJ2-5	-	CASSPLGTGGAFETQYF	TGCGCCAGCAGCCCACTCGGGACAGGAGGGGCCTTTGAGACCCAGTACTTC
TRBV4-2	-	TRBJ2-2	-	CASSLYRTGELFF	TGTGCCAGCAGCCTGTATCGAACCGGGGAGCTGTTTTTT
TRBV29-1	-	TRBJ1-1	once	CSVERSGDTEAFF	TGCAGCGTTGAAAGATCGGGCGATACTGAAGCTTTCTTT
TRBV6-1	-	TRBJ1-6	-	CASSRDRTWSTLHF	TGTGCCAGCAGCCGGGATCGGACTTGGTCGACCCTCCACTTT
TRBV11-2	-	TRBJ1-1	once	CASSLRLGRDGRGTEAFF	TGTGCCAGCAGCTTAAGGCTGGGGCGGGACGGCCGGGGCACTGAAGCTTTCTTT
TRBV5-1	-	TRBJ1-3	-	CASSLEGGGNTIYF	TGCGCCAGCAGCTTAGAAGGGGGTGGAAACACCATATATTTT
TRBV20-1	-	TRBJ2-7	-	CSARDSYEQYF	TGCAGTGCTAGAGACTCCTACGAGCAGTACTTC
TRBV19	TRBD1	TRBJ1-1	-	CASSHRGMNTEAFF	TGTGCCAGTAGCCACAGGGGTATGAACACTGAAGCTTTCTTT
TRBV11-3	-	TRBJ2-2	-	CASSSGTTNTGELFF	TGTGCCAGCAGCTCCGGTACGACGAACACCGGGGAGCTGTTTTTT
TRBV2	TRBD1	TRBJ2-5	-	CASSERTGKETQYF	TGTGCCAGCAGTGAGAGGACAGGAAAAGAGACCCAGTACTTC
TRBV19	TRBD1	TRBJ1-1	-	CASKVDRSAEAFF	TGTGCCAGTAAAGTGGACAGGTCGGCTGAAGCTTTCTTT
TRBV19	-	TRBJ1-2	once	CASSSGSLTSNYGYTF	TGTGCCAGTAGTTCGGGCAGCCTAACCTCTAACTATGGCTACACCTTC
TRBV28	-	TRBJ1-2	once	CASSLEAYGYTF	TGTGCCAGCAGTTTAGAGGCCTATGGCTACACCTTC
TRBV27	-	TRBJ2-3	-	CASSPHVEASTDTQYF	TGTGCCAGCAGTCCACACGTAGAGGCGAGCACAGATACGCAGTATTTT
TRBV10-3	-	TRBJ1-1	-	CAISEGRAAFF	TGTGCCATCAGTGAAGGCAGGGCCGCTTTCTTT
TRBV28	TRBD2	TRBJ2-2	-	CASLAGGPGTGELFF	TGTGCCAGCCTAGCGGGAGGGCCGGGCACCGGGGAGCTGTTTTTT
TRBV27	TRBD1	TRBJ2-5	-	CASSPTGAPWGETQYF	TGTGCCAGCAGTCCTACAGGGGCGCCCTGGGGAGAGACCCAGTACTTC
TRBV5-1	-	TRBJ2-5	once	CASSLARETQYF	TGCGCCAGCAGCTTGGCCAGGGAGACCCAGTACTTC
TRBV5-6	-	TRBJ1-3	-	CASSLEGTGNTIYF	TGTGCCAGCAGCTTGGAAGGGACTGGAAACACCATATATTTT
TRBV7-2	-	TRBJ1-3	-	CASSQNWISGNTIYF	TGTGCCAGCAGCCAGAACTGGATCTCTGGAAACACCATATATTTT
TRBV5-5	-	TRBJ1-6	once	CASSPTTSNNSPLHF	TGTGCCAGCAGCCCTACCACTTCTAACAATTCACCCCTCCACTTT
TRBV5-4	TRBD1	TRBJ1-1	-	CASTKDRVNTEAFF	TGTGCCAGCACCAAGGACAGGGTGAACACTGAAGCTTTCTTT
TRBV5-1	-	TRBJ2-1	-	CASSLERSVYNEQFF	TGCGCCAGCAGCTTGGAACGGTCCGTGTACAATGAGCAGTTCTTC
TRBV2	TRBD1	TRBJ2-1	-	CASSVLPRQGSHEQFF	TGTGCCAGCAGTGTGTTGCCAAGACAGGGGTCCCATGAGCAGTTCTTC
TRBV11-2	TRBD1	TRBJ2-3	few	CASSRTGGRYPDTQYF	TGTGCCAGCAGCCGGACAGGGGGCCGTTACCCAGATACGCAGTATTTT
TRBV20-1	-	TRBJ1-1	-	CSASTGTEAFF	TGCAGTGCTAGTACTGGGACTGAAGCTTTCTTT
TRBV28	-	TRBJ1-2	-	CASRPDSSFNYGYTF	TGTGCCAGCAGGCCCGACAGTTCTTTTAACTATGGCTACACCTTC
TRBV7-9	TRBD1	TRBJ1-1	-	CASSLGDRANTEAFF	TGTGCCAGCAGCTTAGGGGACAGGGCGAACACTGAAGCTTTCTTT
TRBV28	-	TRBJ1-5	few	CASSLSGALYQPQHF	TGTGCCAGCAGTTTATCAGGGGCACTTTATCAGCCCCAGCATTTT
TRBV4-1	TRBD1	TRBJ2-7	few	CASSQDRTGAYEQYF	TGCGCCAGCAGCCAAGATCGGACAGGGGCCTACGAGCAGTACTTC
TRBV5-1	-	TRBJ2-7	-	CASSLVPGTYEQYF	TGCGCCAGCAGCTTGGTTCCCGGAACCTACGAGCAGTACTTC
TRBV10-3	-	TRBJ1-2	-	CAISDHRRGGAPGYTF	TGTGCCATCAGTGACCATCGCCGGGGAGGCGCCCCTGGCTACACCTTC
TRBV29-1	-	TRBJ2-3	-	CSVEPTDTQYF	TGCAGCGTTGAACCCACAGATACGCAGTATTTT
TRBV5-1	-	TRBJ1-1	-	CASSLSTLDTEAFF	TGCGCCAGCAGCTTGTCCACGTTGGACACTGAAGCTTTCTTT
TRBV7-3	-	TRBJ2-3	-	CASSPGQLTDTQYF	TGTGCCAGCAGCCCCGGACAGCTCACAGATACGCAGTATTTT
TRBV18	-	TRBJ2-2	-	CASSPPLTGELFF	TGTGCCAGCTCACCACCGTTAACCGGGGAGCTGTTTTTT
TRBV15	-	TRBJ1-1	-	CATSRGQKSEAFF	TGTGCCACCAGCAGAGGACAGAAGTCTGAAGCTTTCTTT
TRBV6-5	TRBD2	TRBJ2-7	-	CAGTLGLADSYEQYF	TGTGCCGGCACTTTGGGACTAGCGGACTCCTACGAGCAGTACTTC
TRBV9	TRBD1	TRBJ1-3	-	CASSVGGQGRVENTIYF	TGTGCCAGCAGCGTGGGGGGACAGGGTAGAGTCGAAAACACCATATATTTT
TRBV6-5	-	TRBJ1-2	-	CASSYGWAVDYGYTF	TGTGCCAGCAGTTACGGGTGGGCGGTTGACTATGGCTACACCTTC
TRBV6-6	TRBD2	TRBJ2-1	-	CASRSGTSGENEQFF	TGTGCCAGCAGGTCCGGGACTAGCGGGGAGAATGAGCAGTTCTTC
TRBV6-1	TRBD2	TRBJ2-3	-	CASNWGGTSTDTQYF	TGTGCCAGCAATTGGGGGGGAACCAGCACAGATACGCAGTATTTT
TRBV28	TRBD2	TRBJ2-1	-	CASSTLFSGRAQFF	TGTGCCAGCAGTACCCTCTTTAGCGGGAGGGCTCAGTTCTTC
TRBV4-3	-	TRBJ2-1	-	CASSLFLAAGEQFF	TGCGCCAGCAGCTTGTTCCTGGCTGCGGGTGAGCAGTTCTTC
TRBV6-1	-	TRBJ2-5	-	CASRPGGTKTQYF	TGTGCCAGCAGGCCAGGGGGGACCAAGACCCAGTACTTC
TRBV6-5	-	TRBJ1-5	-	CASSYPGPQHF	TGTGCCAGCAGTTACCCAGGGCCCCAGCATTTT
TRBV18	-	TRBJ2-3	-	CASSPPRGGDTQYF	TGTGCCAGCTCACCACCCAGGGGGGGAGATACGCAGTATTTT
TRBV28	-	TRBJ1-5	once	CASTPLGGINQPQHF	TGTGCCAGCACCCCCCTTGGGGGGATCAATCAGCCCCAGCATTTT
TRBV14	TRBD1	TRBJ1-2	-	CASSPDRVHGYTF	TGTGCCAGCAGCCCCGACAGGGTCCATGGCTACACCTTC
TRBV13	-	TRBJ1-6	-	CASSSTRRSSPLHF	TGTGCCAGCAGCTCGACAAGGAGAAGCTCACCCCTCCACTTT